What follows describes a single TCR beta chain. Antigen: not known. The table came from immunoSEQ multiplex PCR; TCRdb's copy has only in-frame clones and leaves some out. The sample yields approximately 1,500,000 clones, over 95% seen once. The ends lost 4 bases at V and 4 bases at J; junction bases unmatched: 6. Germline V lookup: CDR1 KGHSH, CDR2 LQKENI. This CDR3 is built from 14 residues. The source of the sample is a study of shared clonotypes between healthy human individuals. Study results and limitations: Memory subsets had estimated richness that was generally smaller than that of naive subsets. In this cohort, only blood was sampled, and tissue repertoires likely differ. Naive CD4 clonotypes overlapped across a few donors at around 5%.

V usage is TRBV18 and J usage is TRBJ2-7; TRBD1 matches at 8 bases. The sequence was obtained from a man aged 25 to 45 in good health. The material sequenced was naive CD4+ T cells sorted from blood. Subset denoted: CD45RA+ positively selected. CDR3 bases: TGTGCCAGCTCACTGGGAGACAGGGGTTACGAGCAGTACTTC. This sequence encodes CASSLGDRGYEQYF.